This record concerns one T cell receptor (beta chain) sequence. Its antigen remains unknown. The sample belongs to a study of shared clonotypes between healthy human individuals. V lost 2 bases and J 4 bases, leaving 9 bases between the germline ends. The CDR3 covers 13 residues. CDR1 and CDR2 (germline): SGHRS, YFSETQ. Study-wide results and limits: Naive CD4 clonotypes overlapped across a handful of donors at approximately 4.5%.

The assay was immunoSEQ multiplex PCR, and TCRdb's table has in-frame clones only and misses some. The top ten hold roughly 0.34% of the sample, which has 2 million to 2.5 million clones, around 92% seen once. Sequenced sample: naive CD4+ T cells from PBMCs. Subset in this sample: CD45RA+ positively selected. The V gene is TRBV5-1, the J gene TRBJ1-2; D uncertain. This TCR came from a man aged 18 to 35 in good health. Some clones in this sample may be carry-over from other donors' samples. CDR3 sequence (DNA): TGCGCCAGCAGCTTCGGGGAGAGCTATGGCTACACCTTC. Translated, it gives CASSFGESYGYTF.